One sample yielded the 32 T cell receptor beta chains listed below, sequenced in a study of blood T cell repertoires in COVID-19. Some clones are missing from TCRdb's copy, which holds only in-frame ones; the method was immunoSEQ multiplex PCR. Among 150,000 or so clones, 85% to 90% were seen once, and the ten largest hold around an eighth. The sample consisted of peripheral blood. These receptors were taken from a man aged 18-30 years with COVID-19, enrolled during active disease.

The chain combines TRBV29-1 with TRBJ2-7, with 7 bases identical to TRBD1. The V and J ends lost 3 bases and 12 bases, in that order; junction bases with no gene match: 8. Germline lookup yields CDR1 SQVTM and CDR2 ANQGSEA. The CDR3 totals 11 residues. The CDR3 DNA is TGCAGCGTTGAGATCAGGGGGAATGGGTACTTC. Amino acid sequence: CSVEIRGNGYF.

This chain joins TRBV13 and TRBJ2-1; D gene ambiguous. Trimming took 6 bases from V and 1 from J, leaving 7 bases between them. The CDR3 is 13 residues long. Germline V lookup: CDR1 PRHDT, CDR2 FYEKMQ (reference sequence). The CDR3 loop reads CASRATSYNEQFF. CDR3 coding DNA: TGTGCCAGCAGAGCTACGTCCTACAATGAGCAGTTCTTC.

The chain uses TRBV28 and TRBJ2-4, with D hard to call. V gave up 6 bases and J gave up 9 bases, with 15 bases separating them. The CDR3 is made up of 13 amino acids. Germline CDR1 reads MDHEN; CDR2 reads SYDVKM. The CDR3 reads CASSPDLVSIQYF. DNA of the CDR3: TGTGCCAGCAGCCCTGACCTAGTAAGCATTCAGTACTTC.

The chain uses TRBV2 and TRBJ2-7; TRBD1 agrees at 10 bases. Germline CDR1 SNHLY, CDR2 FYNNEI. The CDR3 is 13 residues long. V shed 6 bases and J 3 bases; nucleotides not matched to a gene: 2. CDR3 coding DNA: TGTGCCAGCAGGGACAGGGGGATCTACGAGCAGTACTTC. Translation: CASRDRGIYEQYF.

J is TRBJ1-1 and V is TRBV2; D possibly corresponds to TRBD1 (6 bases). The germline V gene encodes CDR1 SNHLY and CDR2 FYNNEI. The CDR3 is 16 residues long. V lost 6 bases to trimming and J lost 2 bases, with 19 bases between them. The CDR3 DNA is TGTGCCAGCAGCTACAGGGAGTACCTTTTTAACACTGAAGCTTTCTTT. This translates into CASSYREYLFNTEAFF.

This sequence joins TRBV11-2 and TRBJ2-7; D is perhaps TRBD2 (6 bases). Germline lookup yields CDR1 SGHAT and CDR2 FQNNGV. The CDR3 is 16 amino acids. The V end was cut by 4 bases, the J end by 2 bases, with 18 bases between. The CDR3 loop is CASSSARSGVPYEQYF. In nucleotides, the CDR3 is TGTGCCAGCAGCTCCGCTAGGTCGGGGGTCCCCTACGAGCAGTACTTC.

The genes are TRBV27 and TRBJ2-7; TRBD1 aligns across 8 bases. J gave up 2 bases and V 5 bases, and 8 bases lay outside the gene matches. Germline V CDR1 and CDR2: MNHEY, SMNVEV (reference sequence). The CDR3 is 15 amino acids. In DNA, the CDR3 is TGTGCCAGCAGTCCCCGGGACAGGCGGACCTACGAGCAGTACTTC. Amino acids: CASSPRDRRTYEQYF.

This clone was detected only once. CDR3 region: CASSYNLAGPYEQYF. The CDR3 DNA reads TGTGCCAGCAGCTACAACCTAGCGGGACCCTACGAGCAGTACTTC. This chain joins TRBV7-9 and TRBJ2-7; 9 bases map to TRBD2. After removal of 4 bases from V and 2 bases from J, the junction contained 6 bases not matched to a gene. The CDR3 covers 15 residues. The germline CDR1 and CDR2 sequences are SEHNR and FQNEAQ (reference sequence).

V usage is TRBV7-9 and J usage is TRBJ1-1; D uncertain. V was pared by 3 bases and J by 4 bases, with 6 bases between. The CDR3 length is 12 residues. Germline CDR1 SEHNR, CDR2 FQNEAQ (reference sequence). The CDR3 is CASSFEGTEAFF. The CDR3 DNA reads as TGTGCCAGCAGCTTTGAGGGCACTGAAGCTTTCTTT.

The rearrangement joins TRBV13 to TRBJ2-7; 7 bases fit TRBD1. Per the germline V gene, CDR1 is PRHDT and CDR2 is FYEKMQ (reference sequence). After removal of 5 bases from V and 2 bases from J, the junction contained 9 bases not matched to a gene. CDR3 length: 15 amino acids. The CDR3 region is CASSGQDSAPYEQYF. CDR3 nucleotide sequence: TGTGCCAGCAGCGGACAGGACTCCGCTCCCTACGAGCAGTACTTC.

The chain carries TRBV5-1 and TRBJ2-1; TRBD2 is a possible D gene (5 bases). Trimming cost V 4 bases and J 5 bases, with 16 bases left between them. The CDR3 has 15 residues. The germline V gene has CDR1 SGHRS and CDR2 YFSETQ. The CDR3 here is CASSPIGRSHNEQFF. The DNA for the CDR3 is TGCGCCAGCAGCCCTATAGGGAGAAGCCACAATGAGCAGTTCTTC.

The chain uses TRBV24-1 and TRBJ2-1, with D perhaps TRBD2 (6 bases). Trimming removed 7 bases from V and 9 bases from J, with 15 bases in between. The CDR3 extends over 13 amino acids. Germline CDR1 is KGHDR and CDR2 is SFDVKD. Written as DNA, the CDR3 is TGTGCCACCAGGTCCCCAGCAGCGGGTGAGCAGTTCTTC. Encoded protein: CATRSPAAGEQFF.

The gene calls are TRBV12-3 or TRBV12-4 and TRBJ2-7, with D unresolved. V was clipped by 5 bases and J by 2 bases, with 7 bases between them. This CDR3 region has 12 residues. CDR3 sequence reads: CASSPPAYEQYF. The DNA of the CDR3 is TGTGCCAGCAGTCCTCCCGCCTACGAGCAGTACTTC.

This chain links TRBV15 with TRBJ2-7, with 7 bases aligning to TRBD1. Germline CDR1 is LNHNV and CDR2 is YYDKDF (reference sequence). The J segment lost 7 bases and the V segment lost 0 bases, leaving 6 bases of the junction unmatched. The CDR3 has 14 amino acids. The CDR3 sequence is CATSRDKGAREQYF. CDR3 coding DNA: TGTGCCACCAGCAGAGATAAGGGGGCGCGGGAGCAGTACTTC.

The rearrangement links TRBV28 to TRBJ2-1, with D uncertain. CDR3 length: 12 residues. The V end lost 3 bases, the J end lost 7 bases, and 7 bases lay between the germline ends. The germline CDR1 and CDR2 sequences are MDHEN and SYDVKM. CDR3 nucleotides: TGTGCCAGCAGTTTGCGGCCGAATGAGCAGTTCTTC. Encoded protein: CASSLRPNEQFF.

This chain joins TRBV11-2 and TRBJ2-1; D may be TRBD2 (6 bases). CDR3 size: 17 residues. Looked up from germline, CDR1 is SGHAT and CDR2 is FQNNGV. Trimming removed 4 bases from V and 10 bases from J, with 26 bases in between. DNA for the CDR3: TGTGCCAGCAGCTCCAAAAACATCCGGGACTTACGTGACGAGCAGTTCTTC. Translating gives CASSSKNIRDLRDEQFF.

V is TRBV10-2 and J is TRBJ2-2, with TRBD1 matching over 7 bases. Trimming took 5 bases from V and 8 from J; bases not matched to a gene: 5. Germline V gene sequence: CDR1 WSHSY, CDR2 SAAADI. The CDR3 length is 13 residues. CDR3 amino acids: CASSSDRAGELFF. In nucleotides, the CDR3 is TGCGCCAGCAGTTCAGACAGGGCTGGGGAGCTGTTTTTT.

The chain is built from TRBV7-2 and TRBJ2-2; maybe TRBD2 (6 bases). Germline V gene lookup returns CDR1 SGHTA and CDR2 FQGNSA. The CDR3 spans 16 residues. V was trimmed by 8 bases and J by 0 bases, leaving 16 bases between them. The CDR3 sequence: CASSLGGSANTGELFF. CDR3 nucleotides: TGTGCCAGCTCCTTGGGGGGATCGGCGAACACCGGGGAGCTGTTTTTT.

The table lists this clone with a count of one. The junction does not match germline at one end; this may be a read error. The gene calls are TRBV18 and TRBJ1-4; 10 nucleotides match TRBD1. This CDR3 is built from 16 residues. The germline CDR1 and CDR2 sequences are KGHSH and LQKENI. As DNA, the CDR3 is TGTGCCAGCTCACTGAAACCGGGACAGGGGAATGAAAAACTGCTTTTT. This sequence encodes CASSLKPGQGNEKLLF.

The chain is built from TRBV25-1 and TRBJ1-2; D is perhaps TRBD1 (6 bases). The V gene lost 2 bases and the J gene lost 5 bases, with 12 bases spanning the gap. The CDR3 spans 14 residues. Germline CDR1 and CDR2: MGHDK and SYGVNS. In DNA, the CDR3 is TGTGCCAGCAGTGAACGAGACAGGCCTTATGGCTACACCTTC. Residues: CASSERDRPYGYTF.

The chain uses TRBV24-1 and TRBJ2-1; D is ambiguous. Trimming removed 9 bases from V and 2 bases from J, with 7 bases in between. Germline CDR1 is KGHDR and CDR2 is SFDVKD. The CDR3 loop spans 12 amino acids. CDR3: CATLSAYNEQFF. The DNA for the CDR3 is TGTGCCACCCTAAGCGCCTACAATGAGCAGTTCTTC.

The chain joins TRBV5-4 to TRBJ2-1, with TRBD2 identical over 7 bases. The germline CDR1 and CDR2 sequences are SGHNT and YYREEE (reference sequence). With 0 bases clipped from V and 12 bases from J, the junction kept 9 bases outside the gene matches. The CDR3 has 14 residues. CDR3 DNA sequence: TGTGCCAGCAGCTTGGAAGGAGCGGGAAGGGTGCAGTTCTTC. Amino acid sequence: CASSLEGAGRVQFF.

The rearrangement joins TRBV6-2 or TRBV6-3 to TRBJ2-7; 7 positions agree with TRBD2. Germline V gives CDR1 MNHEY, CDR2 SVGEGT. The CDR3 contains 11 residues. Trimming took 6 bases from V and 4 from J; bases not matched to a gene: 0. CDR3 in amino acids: CASSGGYEQYF. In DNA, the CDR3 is TGTGCCAGCAGCGGGGGGTACGAGCAGTACTTC.

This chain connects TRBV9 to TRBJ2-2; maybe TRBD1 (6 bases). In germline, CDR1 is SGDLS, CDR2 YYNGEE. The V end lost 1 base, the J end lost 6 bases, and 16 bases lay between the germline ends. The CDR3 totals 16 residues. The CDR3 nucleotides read TGTGCCAGCAGCGTAAACAGGGATCCAAACGCCGGGGAGCTGTTTTTT. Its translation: CASSVNRDPNAGELFF. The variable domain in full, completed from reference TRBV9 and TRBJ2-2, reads DSGVTQTPKHLITATGQRVTLRCSPRSGDLSVYWYQQSLDQGLQFLIQYYNGEERAKGNILERFSAQQFPDLHSELNLSSLELGDSALYFCASSVNRDPNAGELFFGEGSRLTVL.

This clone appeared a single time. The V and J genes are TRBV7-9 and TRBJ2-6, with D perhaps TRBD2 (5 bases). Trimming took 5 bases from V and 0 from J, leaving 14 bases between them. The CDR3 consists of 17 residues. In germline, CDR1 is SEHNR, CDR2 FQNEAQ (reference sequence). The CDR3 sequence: CASSARGSFSGANVLTF. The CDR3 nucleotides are TGTGCCAGCAGCGCCCGGGGTTCTTTCTCTGGGGCCAACGTCCTGACTTTC.

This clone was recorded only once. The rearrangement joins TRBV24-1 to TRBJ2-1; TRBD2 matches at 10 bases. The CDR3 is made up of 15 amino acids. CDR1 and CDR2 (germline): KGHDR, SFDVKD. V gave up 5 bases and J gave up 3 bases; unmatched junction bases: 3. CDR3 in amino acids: CATSGTSGVYNEQFF. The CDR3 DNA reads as TGTGCCACCAGTGGGACTAGCGGAGTCTACAATGAGCAGTTCTTC.

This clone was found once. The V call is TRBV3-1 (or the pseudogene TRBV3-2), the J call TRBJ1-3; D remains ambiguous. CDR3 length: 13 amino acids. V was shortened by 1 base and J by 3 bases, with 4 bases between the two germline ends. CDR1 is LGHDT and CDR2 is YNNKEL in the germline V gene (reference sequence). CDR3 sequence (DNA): TGTGCCAGCAGCCAAGTAGATGGAAACACCATATATTTT. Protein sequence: CASSQVDGNTIYF.

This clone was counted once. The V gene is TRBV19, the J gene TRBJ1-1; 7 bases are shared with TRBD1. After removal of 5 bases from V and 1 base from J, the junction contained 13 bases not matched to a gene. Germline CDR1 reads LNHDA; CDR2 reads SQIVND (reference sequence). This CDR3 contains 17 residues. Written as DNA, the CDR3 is TGTGCCAGTAGTCCTCCGTTACGGACAGGCCGGAACACTGAAGCTTTCTTT. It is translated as CASSPPLRTGRNTEAFF.

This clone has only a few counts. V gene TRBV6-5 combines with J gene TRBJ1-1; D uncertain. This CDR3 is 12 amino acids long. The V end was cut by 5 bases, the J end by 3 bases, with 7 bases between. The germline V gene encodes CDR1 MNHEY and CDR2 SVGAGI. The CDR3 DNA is TGTGCCAGCAGTAGACGGGACACTGAAGCTTTCTTT. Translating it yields CASSRRDTEAFF.

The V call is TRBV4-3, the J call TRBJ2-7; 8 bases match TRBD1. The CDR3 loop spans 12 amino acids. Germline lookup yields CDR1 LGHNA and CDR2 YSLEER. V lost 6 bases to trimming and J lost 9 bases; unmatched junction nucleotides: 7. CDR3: CASSHLGQGQYF. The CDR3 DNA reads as TGCGCCAGCAGTCACCTCGGACAGGGGCAGTACTTC.

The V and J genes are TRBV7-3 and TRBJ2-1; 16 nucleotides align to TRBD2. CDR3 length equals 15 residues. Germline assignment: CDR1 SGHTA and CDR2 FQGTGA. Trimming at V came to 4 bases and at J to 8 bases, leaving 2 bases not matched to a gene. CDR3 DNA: TGTGCCAGCAGCTGGGGACTAGCGGGAGGGGATGAGCAGTTCTTC. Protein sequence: CASSWGLAGGDEQFF.

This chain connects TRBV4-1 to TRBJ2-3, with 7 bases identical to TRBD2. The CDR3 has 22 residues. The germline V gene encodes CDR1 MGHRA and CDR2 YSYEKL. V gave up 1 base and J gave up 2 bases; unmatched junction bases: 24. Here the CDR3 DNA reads TGCGCCAGCAGCCAAGTATTAGCGGGTCTAATTGACGTAAGCCAATTCACAGATACGCAGTATTTT. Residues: CASSQVLAGLIDVSQFTDTQYF.